Listed below are T cell receptor beta chains from one sample, sequenced in a study of identical twins. TCRdb used MiXCR to reprocess the 5' RACE reads, holding one entry per CDR3 protein. The data show about 660,000 distinct CDR3 sequences, 8.5% to 9% seen once. The sample was also linked to a second study, of yellow fever vaccine responses in identical twins.

Sequencing was done on a sample of PBMCs. These receptors originate from a woman between 18 and 29 years old in good health. CDR3s include the opening cysteine and the closing phenylalanine or tryptophan. Each record gives: CDR3 length, D gene, V gene, clone size, J gene, CDR3 protein, CDR3 DNA. D genes are given only for firm matches. Rows give clone size only sometimes, using once, few, many, or a class for an expanded clone.

15	NA	TRBV6-5	few	TRBJ2-7	CASSYLGREDYEQYF	TGTGCCAGCAGTTACCTCGGCAGGGAAGACTACGAGCAGTACTTC
16	TRBD2	TRBV20-1	NA	TRBJ2-7	CSARGGLAGGFGEQYF	TGCAGTGCTAGAGGGGGACTAGCGGGAGGCTTCGGAGAGCAGTACTTC
16	TRBD2	TRBV6-2/TRBV6-3	NA	TRBJ2-3	CASSWETSGFTDTQYF	TGTGCCAGCAGTTGGGAGACTAGCGGATTCACAGATACGCAGTATTTT
17	TRBD2	TRBV20-1	many	TRBJ2-5	CRGDKVRLAGFQETQYF	TGCAGGGGAGATAAAGTGCGACTAGCGGGGTTCCAAGAGACCCAGTACTTC
14	TRBD2	TRBV5-1	many	TRBJ2-7	CASSWTSGGYEQYF	TGCGCCAGCAGCTGGACTAGCGGGGGCTACGAGCAGTACTTC
16	TRBD1	TRBV19	NA	TRBJ2-2	CASSPWTGQNTGELFF	TGTGCCAGTAGTCCTTGGACAGGCCAGAACACCGGGGAGCTGTTTTTT
15	TRBD1	TRBV5-1	many	TRBJ1-5	CASSTGTASNQPQHF	TGCGCCAGCAGTACCGGGACAGCTAGCAATCAGCCCCAGCATTTT
12	NA	TRBV29-1	many	TRBJ2-7	CSAQGSSYEQYF	TGCAGCGCCCAAGGGAGCTCCTACGAGCAGTACTTC
15	TRBD2	TRBV20-1	NA	TRBJ2-3	CSAREGSGGANTQYF	TGCAGTGCTAGAGAGGGGAGCGGGGGGGCAAATACGCAGTATTTT
15	NA	TRBV6-2/TRBV6-3	NA	TRBJ1-2	CASSYPGDGGYGYTF	TGTGCCAGCAGTTACCCGGGGGATGGAGGCTATGGCTACACCTTC
16	TRBD1	TRBV15	NA	TRBJ2-2	CATSREAGTVGGELFF	TGTGCCACCAGCAGAGAGGCAGGGACAGTCGGCGGGGAGCTGTTTTTT
15	NA	TRBV7-2	few	TRBJ2-1	CASSWTAGSIVEQFF	TGTGCCAGCAGTTGGACGGCAGGGAGTATCGTTGAGCAGTTCTTC
15	TRBD2	TRBV20-1	NA	TRBJ2-7	CSAETLSGPRGEQYF	TGCAGTGCTGAGACCCTTAGCGGGCCTCGTGGTGAGCAGTACTTC
14	NA	TRBV24-1	many	TRBJ2-3	CATTPGHRTDTQYF	TGTGCCACCACCCCGGGACATCGCACAGATACGCAGTATTTT
15	NA	TRBV5-1	NA	TRBJ2-7	CASSLLILGSYEQYF	TGCGCCAGCAGCTTGCTTATATTGGGAAGCTACGAGCAGTACTTC
16	TRBD1	TRBV11-2	few	TRBJ2-5	CASSSSRTGGRETQYF	TGTGCCAGCAGCTCTTCGAGGACAGGGGGCAGGGAGACCCAGTACTTC
13	NA	TRBV20-1	few	TRBJ1-6	CSADGAENSPLHF	TGCAGTGCGGACGGGGCCGAGAATTCACCCCTCCACTTT
18	NA	TRBV5-1	many	TRBJ2-3	CASSLANGAVTSTDTQYF	TGCGCCAGCAGCTTGGCAAACGGAGCGGTCACAAGCACAGATACGCAGTATTTT
14	NA	TRBV7-2	few	TRBJ2-7	CASSLVQSGHEQYF	TGTGCCAGCAGCTTAGTTCAGAGCGGCCACGAGCAGTACTTC
16	TRBD1	TRBV6-5	few	TRBJ2-7	CASSSTGGVGNYEQYF	TGTGCCAGCAGTTCAACAGGGGGAGTAGGGAACTACGAGCAGTACTTC
15	TRBD2	TRBV7-9	few	TRBJ2-5	CASSPGLAGPGAQYF	TGTGCCAGCAGCCCAGGACTAGCGGGCCCAGGAGCCCAGTACTTC
14	TRBD1	TRBV6-1	NA	TRBJ1-2	CASIRSTGDYGYTF	TGTGCCAGCATCAGATCCACAGGGGACTATGGCTACACCTTC
16	NA	TRBV5-1	many	TRBJ2-1	CASSLGGGGAKNEQFF	TGCGCCAGCAGCTTGGGGGGCGGCGGAGCCAAGAATGAGCAGTTCTTC
12	NA	TRBV28	NA	TRBJ2-3	CASRRDTDTQYF	TGTGCCAGCAGGCGGGACACAGATACGCAGTATTTT
15	TRBD1	TRBV29-1	few	TRBJ1-2	CSVDSWTGGYYGYTF	TGCAGCGTTGATTCCTGGACAGGGGGCTACTATGGCTACACCTTC
16	NA	TRBV4-3	many	TRBJ1-3	CASSQDRGVSGNTIYF	TGCGCCAGCAGCCAAGATCGTGGGGTCTCTGGAAACACCATATATTTT
12	NA	TRBV5-1	many	TRBJ1-4	CASSFGDGKLFF	TGCGCCAGCAGCTTCGGAGACGGGAAACTGTTTTTT
15	TRBD1	TRBV12-3/TRBV12-4	many	TRBJ1-2	CASILRTGGANGYTF	TGTGCCAGCATCCTCCGGACAGGGGGCGCCAATGGCTACACCTTC
15	TRBD2	TRBV9	few	TRBJ2-3	CANSLAGGSTDTQYF	TGTGCCAATTCCCTAGCGGGGGGTAGCACAGATACGCAGTATTTT
14	NA	TRBV2	many	TRBJ2-7	CASSEPGQPYEQYF	TGTGCCAGCAGTGAACCGGGCCAACCCTACGAGCAGTACTTC
17	NA	TRBV4-3	NA	TRBJ2-7	CASSQDRSAGDTYEQYF	TGCGCCAGCAGCCAAGATAGGTCCGCGGGTGACACCTACGAGCAGTACTTC
19	NA	TRBV7-3	few	TRBJ2-3	CASSFRVPKGGGGADTQYF	TGTGCCAGCAGCTTCCGAGTGCCGAAGGGCGGGGGCGGGGCAGATACGCAGTATTTT
13	NA	TRBV7-6	many	TRBJ2-7	CASSLIDSYEQYF	TGTGCCAGCAGCTTAATAGACTCCTACGAGCAGTACTTC
15	TRBD2	TRBV27	few	TRBJ2-7	CASSSVAGGPGEQYF	TGTGCCAGCAGTTCCGTAGCGGGAGGGCCAGGGGAGCAGTACTTC
13	TRBD2	TRBV10-3	NA	TRBJ2-7	CAAGLAESSEQYF	TGTGCCGCGGGACTAGCGGAATCTTCCGAGCAGTACTTC